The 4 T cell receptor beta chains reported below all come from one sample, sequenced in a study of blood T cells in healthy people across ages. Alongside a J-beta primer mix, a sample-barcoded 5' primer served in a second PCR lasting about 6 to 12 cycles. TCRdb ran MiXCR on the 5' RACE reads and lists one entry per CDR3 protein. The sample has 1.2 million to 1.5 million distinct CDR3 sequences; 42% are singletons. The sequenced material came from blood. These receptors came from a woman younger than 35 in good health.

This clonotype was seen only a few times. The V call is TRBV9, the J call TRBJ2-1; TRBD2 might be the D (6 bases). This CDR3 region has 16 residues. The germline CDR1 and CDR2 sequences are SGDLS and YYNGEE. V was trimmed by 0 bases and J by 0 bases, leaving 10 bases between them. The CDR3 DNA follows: TGTGCCAGCAGCGTAGGCGGCGGGGCCTCCTACAATGAGCAGTTCTTC. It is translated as CASSVGGGASYNEQFF.

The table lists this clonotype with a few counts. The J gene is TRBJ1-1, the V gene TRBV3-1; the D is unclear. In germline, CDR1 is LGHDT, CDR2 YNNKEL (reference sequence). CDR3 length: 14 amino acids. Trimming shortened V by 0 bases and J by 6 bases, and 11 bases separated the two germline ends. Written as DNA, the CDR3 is TGTGCCAGCAGCCAAGATTGGCTGCTCCCTGAAGCTTTCTTT. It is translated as CASSQDWLLPEAFF.

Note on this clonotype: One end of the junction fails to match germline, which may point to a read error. The CDR3, as DNA: TGTGCCATCAGTGCAGGGGCAAGCAATCCGCCCCAGCATTTT. Translating gives CAISAGASNPPQHF. V usage is TRBV10-3 and J usage is TRBJ1-5, with D possibly matching TRBD1 (6 bases). The V gene's germline CDR1 is ENHRY and CDR2 SYGVKD. The CDR3 runs 14 residues.

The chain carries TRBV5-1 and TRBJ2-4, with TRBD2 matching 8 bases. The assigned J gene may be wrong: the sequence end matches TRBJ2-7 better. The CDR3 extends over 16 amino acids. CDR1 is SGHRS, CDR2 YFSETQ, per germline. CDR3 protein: CASSWGDSGVSYEQYF. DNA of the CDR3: TGCGCCAGCAGCTGGGGAGATAGCGGGGTTTCTTACGAGCAGTACTTC.